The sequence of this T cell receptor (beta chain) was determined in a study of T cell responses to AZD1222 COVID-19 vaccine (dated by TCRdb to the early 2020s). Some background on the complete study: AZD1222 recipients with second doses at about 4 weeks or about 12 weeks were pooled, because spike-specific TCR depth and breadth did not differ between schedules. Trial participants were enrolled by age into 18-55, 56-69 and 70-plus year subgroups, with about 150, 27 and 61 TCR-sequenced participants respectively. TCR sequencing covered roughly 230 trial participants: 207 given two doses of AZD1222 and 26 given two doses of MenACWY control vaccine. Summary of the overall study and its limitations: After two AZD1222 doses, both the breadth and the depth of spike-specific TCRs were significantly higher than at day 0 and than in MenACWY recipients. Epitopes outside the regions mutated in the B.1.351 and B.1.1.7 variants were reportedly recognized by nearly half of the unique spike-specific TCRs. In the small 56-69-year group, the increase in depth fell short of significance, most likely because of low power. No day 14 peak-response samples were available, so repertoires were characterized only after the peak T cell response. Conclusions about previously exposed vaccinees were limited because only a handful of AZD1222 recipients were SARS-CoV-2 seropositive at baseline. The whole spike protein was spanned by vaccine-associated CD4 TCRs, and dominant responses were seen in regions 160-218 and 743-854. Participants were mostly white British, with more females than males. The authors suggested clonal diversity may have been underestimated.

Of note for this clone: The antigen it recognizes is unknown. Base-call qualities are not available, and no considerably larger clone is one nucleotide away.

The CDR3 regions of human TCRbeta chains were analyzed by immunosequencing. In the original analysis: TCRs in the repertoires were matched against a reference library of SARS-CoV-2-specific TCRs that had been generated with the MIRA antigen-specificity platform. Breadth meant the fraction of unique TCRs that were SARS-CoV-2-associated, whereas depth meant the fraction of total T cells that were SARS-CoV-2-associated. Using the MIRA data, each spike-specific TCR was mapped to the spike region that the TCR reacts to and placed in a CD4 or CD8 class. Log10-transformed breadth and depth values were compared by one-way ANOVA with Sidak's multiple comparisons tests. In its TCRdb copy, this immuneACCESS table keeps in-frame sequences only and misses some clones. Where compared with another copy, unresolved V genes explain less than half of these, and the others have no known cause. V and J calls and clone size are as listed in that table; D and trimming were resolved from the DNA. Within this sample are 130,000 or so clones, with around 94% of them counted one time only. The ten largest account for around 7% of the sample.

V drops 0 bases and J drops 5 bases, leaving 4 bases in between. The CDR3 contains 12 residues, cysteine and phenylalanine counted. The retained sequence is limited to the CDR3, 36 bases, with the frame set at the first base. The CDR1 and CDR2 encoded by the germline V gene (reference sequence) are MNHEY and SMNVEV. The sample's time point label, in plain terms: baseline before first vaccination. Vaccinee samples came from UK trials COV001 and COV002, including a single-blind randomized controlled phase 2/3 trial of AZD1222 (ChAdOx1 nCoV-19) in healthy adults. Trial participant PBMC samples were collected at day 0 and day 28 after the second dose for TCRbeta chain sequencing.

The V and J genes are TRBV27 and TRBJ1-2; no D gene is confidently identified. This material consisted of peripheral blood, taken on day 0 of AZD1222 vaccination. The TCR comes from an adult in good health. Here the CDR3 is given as CASSLSGYGYTF. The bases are TGTGCCAGCAGTTTATCGGGGTATGGCTACACCTTC.